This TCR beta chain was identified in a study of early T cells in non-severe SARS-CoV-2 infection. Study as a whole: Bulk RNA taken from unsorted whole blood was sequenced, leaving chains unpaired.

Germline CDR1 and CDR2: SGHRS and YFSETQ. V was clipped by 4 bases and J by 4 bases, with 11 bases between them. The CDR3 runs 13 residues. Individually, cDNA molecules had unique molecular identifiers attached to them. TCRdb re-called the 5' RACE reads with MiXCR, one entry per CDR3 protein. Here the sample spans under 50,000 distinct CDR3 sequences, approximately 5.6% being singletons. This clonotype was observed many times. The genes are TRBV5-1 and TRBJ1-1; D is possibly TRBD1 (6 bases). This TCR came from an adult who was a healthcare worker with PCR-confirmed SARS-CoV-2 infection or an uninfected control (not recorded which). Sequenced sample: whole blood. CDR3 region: CASSGGQRTEAFF. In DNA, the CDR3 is TGCGCCAGCAGCGGCGGACAGCGCACTGAAGCTTTCTTT.